This T cell receptor (beta chain) was sequenced for a study of siplizumab effects on memory and regulatory T cells. Broader study findings: Siplizumab significantly decreased alloreactive sequences from unstimulated CD4+ memory cells.

Trimming took off 3 bases at V and 1 base at J, with 10 bases between the two ends. The CDR3 consists of 14 residues. Germline CDR1 SGHTA, CDR2 FQGTGA. For this clone: No antigen is known for it.

Repertoires were generated with immunoSEQ multiplex PCR, while TCRdb's copy carries only in-frame clones and drops some. The sample contains about 100,000 clones, around 90% of which appear only once. The sequence was collected from a human donor in good health. Some clones in this sample may be carry-over from other donors' samples. Sequencing used CD4+ T cells sorted from blood. The chain employs TRBV7-3 and TRBJ2-7; no definite D call. The CDR3 bases are TGTGCCAGCAGCTTTCTCGGTGGGTCCTACGAGCAGTACTTC. Translation gives CASSFLGGSYEQYF.